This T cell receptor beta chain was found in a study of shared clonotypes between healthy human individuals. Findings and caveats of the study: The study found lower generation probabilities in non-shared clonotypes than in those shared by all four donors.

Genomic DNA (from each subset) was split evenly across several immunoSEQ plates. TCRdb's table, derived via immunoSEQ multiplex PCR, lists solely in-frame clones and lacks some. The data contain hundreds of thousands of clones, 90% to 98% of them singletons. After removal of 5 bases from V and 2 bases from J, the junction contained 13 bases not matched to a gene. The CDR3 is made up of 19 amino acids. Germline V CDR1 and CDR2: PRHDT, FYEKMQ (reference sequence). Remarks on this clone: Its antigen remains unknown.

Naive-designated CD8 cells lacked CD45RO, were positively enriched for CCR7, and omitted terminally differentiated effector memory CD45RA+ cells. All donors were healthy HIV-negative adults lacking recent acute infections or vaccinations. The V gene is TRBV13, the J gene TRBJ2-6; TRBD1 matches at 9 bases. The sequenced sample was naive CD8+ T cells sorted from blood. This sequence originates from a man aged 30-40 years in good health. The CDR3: CASSRIVDRGETGANVLTF. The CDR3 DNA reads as TGTGCCAGCAGCCGAATCGTGGACAGGGGTGAAACTGGGGCCAACGTCCTGACTTTC.